Included here is one T cell receptor (beta chain) sequence, with context. Its target is unknown. The sample comes from a study of CD8+ T cells in alopecia areata. Treatment specified: oral pan-JAK inhibitor, 5-10 mg twice daily. Collected material from alopecia areata patients comprised lesional scalp punch biopsies and peripheral blood. PBMC-derived CD4+ and CD8+ T cells were sorted. After isolation, RNA underwent reverse transcription to generate cDNA as the sequencing template. Clones were sequenced by immunoSEQ multiplex PCR, and TCRdb holds only the in-frame ones, with some missing. The repertoire consists of 210,000 or so clones, with 66% occurring once and the leading ten covering 0.95% to 1.5%. The CDR3 sequence is 9 residues long. With 5 bases removed from V and 7 bases from J, the gap between germline ends came to 1 base. CDR1 and CDR2 from the germline V gene are SGHRS and YFSETQ. Study conclusions and caveats: For baseline CD8+ expansion, any link to response stays uncertain with one nonresponder.

This chain joins TRBV5-1 and TRBJ1-5; the D is unclear. The TCR comes from a human donor with alopecia areata. The sample was CD4+ T cells sorted from blood, taken around week 46, from a patient treated with tofacitinib. The CDR3 spells CASRQPQHF. DNA for the CDR3: TGCGCCAGCAGGCAGCCCCAGCATTTT. The whole variable domain, remainder taken from reference TRBV5-1 and TRBJ1-5, is KAGVTQTPRYLIKTRGQQVTLSCSPISGHRSVSWYQQTPGQGLQFLFEYFSETQRNKGNFPGRFSGRQFSNSRSEMNVSTLELGDSALYLCASRQPQHFGDGTRLSIL.